This T cell receptor beta chain was retrieved from a study of T-cell memory formation after mild COVID-19. The length of the CDR3 is 16 residues. V was pared by 0 bases and J by 4 bases, with 16 bases between. Germline V CDR1 and CDR2: DFQATT, SNEGSKA (reference sequence). TCRdb re-called the 5' RACE reads with MiXCR, one entry per CDR3 protein. The table has 190,000 or so distinct CDR3 sequences, about a fifth seen once. The rearrangement joins TRBV20-1 to TRBJ2-1; D not resolved. Input material: PBMCs or a T cell subset sorted from them (not recorded which). This receptor was taken from an adult woman who had mild COVID-19 (a few samples of this study predate the infection). Cell type and time point are not known. The CDR3 loop is CSARDLYSIDYNEQFF. As DNA, the CDR3 is TGCAGTGCTAGAGACTTGTACTCAATAGATTACAATGAGCAGTTCTTC.